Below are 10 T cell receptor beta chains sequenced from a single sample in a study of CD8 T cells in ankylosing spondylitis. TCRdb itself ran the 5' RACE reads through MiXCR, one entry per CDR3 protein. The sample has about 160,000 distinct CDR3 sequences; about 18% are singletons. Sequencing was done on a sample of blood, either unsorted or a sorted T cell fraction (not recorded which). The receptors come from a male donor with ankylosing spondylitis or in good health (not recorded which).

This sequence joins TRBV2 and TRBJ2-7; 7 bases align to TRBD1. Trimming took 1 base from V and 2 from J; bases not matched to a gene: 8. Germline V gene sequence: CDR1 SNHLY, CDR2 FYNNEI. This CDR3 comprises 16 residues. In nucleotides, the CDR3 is TGTGCCAGCAGTGAAGAAACAGGGGAAAGGGCCTACGAGCAGTACTTC. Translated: CASSEETGERAYEQYF.

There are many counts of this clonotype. CDR3 sequence (DNA): TGTGCCAGCAGTGATCCACAGTTCGGCCAAGAGACCCAGTACTTC. Protein sequence: CASSDPQFGQETQYF. V usage is TRBV6-1 and J usage is TRBJ2-5; D unresolved. The CDR3 length is 15 residues. V dropped 3 bases and J dropped 1 base, with 12 bases sitting between them. CDR1 and CDR2 from the germline V gene are MNHNS and SASEGT.

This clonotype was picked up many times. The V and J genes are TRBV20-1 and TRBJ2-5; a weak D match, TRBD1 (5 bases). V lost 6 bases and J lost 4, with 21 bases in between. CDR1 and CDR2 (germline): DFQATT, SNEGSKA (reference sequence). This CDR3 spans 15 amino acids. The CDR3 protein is CSARDPLSVRETQYF. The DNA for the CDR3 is TGCAGTGCCAGGGATCCCTTATCCGTCCGAGAGACCCAGTACTTC.

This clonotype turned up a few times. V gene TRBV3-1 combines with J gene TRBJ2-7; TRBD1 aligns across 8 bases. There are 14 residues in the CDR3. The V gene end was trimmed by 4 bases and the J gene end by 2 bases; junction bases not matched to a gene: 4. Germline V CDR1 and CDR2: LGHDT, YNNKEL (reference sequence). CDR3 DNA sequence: TGTGCCAGCAGCCGTGGACAGGGTCCCTACGAGCAGTACTTC. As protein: CASSRGQGPYEQYF.

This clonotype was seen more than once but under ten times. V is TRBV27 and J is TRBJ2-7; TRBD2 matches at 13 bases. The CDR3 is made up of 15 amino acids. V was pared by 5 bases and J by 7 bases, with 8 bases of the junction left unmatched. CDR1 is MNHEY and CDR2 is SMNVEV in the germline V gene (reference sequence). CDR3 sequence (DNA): TGTGCCAGCAGTCCCGGACTAGCGGGAGTGTGGGAGCAGTACTTC. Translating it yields CASSPGLAGVWEQYF.

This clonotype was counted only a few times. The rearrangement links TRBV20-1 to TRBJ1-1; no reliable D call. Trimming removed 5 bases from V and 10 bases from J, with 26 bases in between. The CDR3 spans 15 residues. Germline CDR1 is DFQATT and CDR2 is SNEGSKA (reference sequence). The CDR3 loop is CSAPSAGTPFTGAFF. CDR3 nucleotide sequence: TGCAGTGCTCCTTCAGCGGGCACGCCTTTTACGGGAGCTTTCTTT.

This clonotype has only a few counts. The CDR3 DNA reads TGCGCCAGCAGCCCGGGACAGGGGGCTACTAGCGGGTCCTGGTACAATGAGCAGTTCTTC. Translating gives CASSPGQGATSGSWYNEQFF. J is TRBJ2-1 and V is TRBV4-1, with TRBD1 identical over 12 bases. V lost 4 bases, J lost 4 bases, and 17 bases stayed unmatched. Germline CDR1 is MGHRA and CDR2 is YSYEKL. The CDR3 runs to 20 residues.

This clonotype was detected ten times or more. The CDR3 bases are TGTGCCAGCAGTTACTCGTCTCCTATCCGCACTGAAGCTTTCTTT. Protein product: CASSYSSPIRTEAFF. The chain combines TRBV6-2 or TRBV6-3 with TRBJ1-1, with D uncertain. Per the germline V gene, CDR1 is MNHEY and CDR2 is SVGEGT. The CDR3 spans 15 residues. V was trimmed by 0 bases and J by 4 bases, leaving 12 bases between them.

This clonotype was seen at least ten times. CDR3 amino acids: CASSEFSQLSSYNEQFF. CDR3 bases: TGCGCCAGCAGTGAATTTTCCCAGCTGAGCTCCTACAATGAGCAGTTCTTC. The rearrangement joins TRBV10-1 to TRBJ2-1; D gene uncertain. The CDR3 sequence is 17 residues long. CDR1 and CDR2 from the germline V gene are WNHNN and SYGVQD (reference sequence). The V and J ends lost 3 bases and 0 bases respectively, with 15 bases between them.

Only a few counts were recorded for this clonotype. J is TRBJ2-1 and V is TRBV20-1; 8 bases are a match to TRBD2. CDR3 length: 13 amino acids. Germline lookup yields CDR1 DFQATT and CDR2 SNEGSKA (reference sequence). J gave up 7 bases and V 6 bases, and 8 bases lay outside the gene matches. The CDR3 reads CSAPGREVNEQFF. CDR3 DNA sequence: TGCAGTGCCCCCGGGCGGGAGGTTAATGAGCAGTTCTTC.